This T cell receptor beta chain appears in the sequencing data of a study of cytomegalovirus exposure and HLA in healthy donors. The CDR3 is 14 amino acids. The germline V gene has CDR1 LNHDA and CDR2 SQIVND (reference sequence). Trimming cost V 4 bases and J 0 bases, with 7 bases left between them. The donors gave bone marrow, and they were healthy. 13 Jbeta primers and 60 Vbeta primers were used for the PCR. Methods used by the authors: In a later analysis, around 10 million of some 80 million unique beta chains occurred in at least two donors. Sequencing used immunoSEQ multiplex PCR; TCRdb keeps in-frame clones, though not all of them. The D gene and trimming were derived from the DNA, and the V and J assignments and clone size from that table. Altogether 110,000 to 150,000 clones are present, roughly 80% being singletons, with the ten largest covering about 3%. Details on this clone: Its target is unknown.

Study-level results: In a later analysis, TCR association rates varied by HLA locus: DRB1 most, HLA-C fewest.

This chain joins TRBV19 and TRBJ1-5; D is unclear. This TCR derives from a man aged 40-50 years in good health and CMV-seronegative. Sequenced input: PBMCs. CDR3 nucleotide sequence: TGTGCCAGTAGTAGAGACTTTAGCAATCAGCCCCAGCATTTT. Translation gives CASSRDFSNQPQHF.